This T cell receptor (beta chain) appears in the sequencing data of a study of molecular identifiers for immune sequencing clone quantification. Study-level points and caveats: Highly expanded clones may be undercounted when identical TCR molecules share barcodes. Clones above 20 RNA copies held over 99% of effector molecules, under 1% in naive cells.

TCRdb fed the PCR reads into MiXCR, producing one record per CDR3 protein. The sample consists of roughly 630,000 distinct CDR3 sequences, 25% of them appearing once. Every naive CD8 library was made from between roughly 17,000 and 1,100,000 sorted cells with 10%, 30% or 50% RNA. Notes on this clonotype: Its antigen remains unknown.

Germline V gene data show CDR1 as LGHNA and CDR2 as YSLEER. This CDR3 is 17 amino acids long. The V and J ends lost 4 bases and 0 bases respectively, with 16 bases between them. The V and J genes are TRBV4-3 and TRBJ2-1; tentative D call: TRBD2 (5 bases). This receptor was obtained from a human donor in good health. Some libraries in this study had Jurkat cell RNA spiked in. The specimen was naive CD8+ T cells from blood, with Jurkat cell RNA spiked in. Subset meaning: FACS-sorted CD8+CD4-CCR7+CD45RA+ naive T cells. The CDR3 sequence is CASSPGGLLSSYNEQFF. The CDR3 coding sequence is TGCGCCAGCAGCCCTGGCGGACTGCTGAGCTCCTACAATGAGCAGTTCTTC.